Described below is a single T cell receptor beta chain sequence and its context. Its antigen is unidentified. Primers for the PCR totalled 60 Vbeta and 13 Jbeta. Produced via immunoSEQ multiplex PCR; TCRdb's table is partial and in-frame only. This table lists tens of thousands of clones. The data originate from a study of cytomegalovirus exposure and HLA in healthy donors. Study-wide findings and caveats: V- and J-gene trimming of TCR beta was linked (in a later analysis) to a missense DCLRE1C variant.

In germline, CDR1 is SGDLS, CDR2 YYNGEE. The CDR3 is made up of 15 amino acids. Trimming cost V 0 bases and J 4 bases; bases outside gene matches: 5. This sequence was found in a middle-aged woman in good health and CMV-seropositive. The sample was PBMCs. The chain employs TRBV9 and TRBJ1-2, with 8 bases matching TRBD1. DNA for the CDR3: TGTGCCAGCAGCGTAGATCCAGGGGGCGGCTATGGCTACACCTTC. This gives the protein CASSVDPGGGYGYTF.